The rows below give T cell receptor beta chains drawn from one sample of a study of shared clonotypes between healthy human individuals. The protocol was immunoSEQ multiplex PCR, while the TCRdb copy is restricted to in-frame clones and leaves out a portion. The data hold over a million clones, with approximately 98% observed a single time. Sequenced: naive CD4+ T cells sorted from blood. The origin of the receptors is a man aged 25 to 45 in good health. Both conserved end residues are part of each CDR3. Fields, in order: J gene, V gene, CDR3 protein.

TRBJ2-5,TRBV11-2,CASSLRGQETQYF
TRBJ2-1,TRBV7-7,CASSPTSGYNEQFF
TRBJ1-1,TRBV7-2,CASSSWNTEAFF
TRBJ2-1,TRBV15,CATSTPGPYSEQFF
TRBJ2-5,TRBV5-4,CASNVRGSETQYF
TRBJ2-1,TRBV7-8,CASSLGGARYNEQFF
TRBJ2-7,TRBV6-1,CASSEGAGPLYEQYF
TRBJ2-7,TRBV29-1,CSVEDRGPYEQYF
TRBJ2-1,TRBV7-6,CASSLAESLMGNEQFF
TRBJ2-7,TRBV29-1,CSVRDGSAREYF
TRBJ2-7,TRBV7-8,CASSLAGGQVVGEQYF
TRBJ1-1,TRBV6-5,CASSHRGIEAFF
TRBJ1-5,TRBV25-1,CASSTGSNQPQHF
TRBJ2-3,TRBV7-2,CASSLGGLADTQYF
TRBJ2-1,TRBV28,CASSLIEPGTSGNNEQFF
TRBJ2-7,TRBV15,CATSILGTGDYLGDYEQYF
TRBJ2-5,TRBV7-6,CASSLYGVETQYF
TRBJ2-3,TRBV11-2,CASTGERTQYF
TRBJ1-3,TRBV6-6,CASSWGHTNSGNTIYF
TRBJ2-3,TRBV28,CASLAVSNTDTQYF
TRBJ2-3,TRBV5-1,CASSMGLVANTQYF
TRBJ2-1,TRBV18,CASSPNVRYEQFF
TRBJ2-5,TRBV5-1,CASSLGGDRAQETQYF
TRBJ2-2,TRBV13,CASASRVGRANTGELFF
TRBJ2-3,TRBV5-1,CASSELAGADTQYF
TRBJ2-1,TRBV4-1,CASSQDPSGRSNEQFF
TRBJ2-1,TRBV5-1,CASSTGLAGSSYNEQFF
TRBJ2-2,TRBV7-9,CASSIAGPGELFF
TRBJ1-5,TRBV18,CASSPLDRGPGSNQPQHF
TRBJ1-2,TRBV7-9,CASSLYPERQPYGYTF
TRBJ2-2,TRBV7-2,CASSLVGPNTGELFF
TRBJ2-7,TRBV7-9,CASSLTGLGSYEQYF
TRBJ2-1,TRBV28,CASSPGGGVNNEQFF
TRBJ2-2,TRBV5-1,CASKLTGNTGELFF
.,TRBV30,CAWSVRREFHEQYF
TRBJ1-4,TRBV29-1,CSGSRGQGGEKLFF
TRBJ2-2,TRBV9,CASSVGADLSTGELFF
TRBJ1-2,TRBV28,CASSFLIAGGGYGYTF
TRBJ2-7,TRBV5-1,CASSLIDGTYEQYF
TRBJ2-2,TRBV5-1,CASKTGRATGELFF
TRBJ2-7,TRBV6-5,CASSYSAGGGYEQYF
TRBJ2-7,TRBV10-2,CASRDSPSYEQYF
TRBJ1-4,TRBV28,CASNGAPLGEKLFF
TRBJ2-3,TRBV28,CASSSPGGADTQYF
TRBJ1-1,TRBV29-1,CSVAPRFKNTEAFF
TRBJ2-3,TRBV7-2,CASSLVVKGTDTQYF
TRBJ1-2,TRBV10-3,CAIRGQGNYGYTF
TRBJ2-7,TRBV28,CASSLSGTSGRAISYEQYF
TRBJ2-2,TRBV5-5,CASSAGTSTPGELFF
TRBJ1-2,TRBV15,CATSRRTALYGYTF
TRBJ1-1,TRBV28,CASRYTGLNTEAFF
TRBJ2-7,TRBV9,CASSVEFGGSYEQYF